Sequencing of this T cell receptor beta chain was carried out in a study of lymphopenia after photon versus proton radiotherapy. CDR1 is SEHNR, CDR2 FQNEAQ, per germline (reference sequence). With V trimmed by 1 base and J by 6 bases, 12 bases remained unmatched. This CDR3 spans 17 amino acids. Whole-study findings and limits: Survival link was tested only in deceased patients; proton benefit remains a possibility.

To note about this clone: Its matching antigen is unknown.

Sequencing used immunoSEQ multiplex PCR; TCRdb keeps in-frame clones, though not all of them. The sample includes tens of thousands of clones, around 94% seen only once; the top ten take roughly 0.71%. This chain joins TRBV7-9 and TRBJ1-2; 9 bases line up with TRBD1. This clonotype was sampled from a woman aged 45-65 years with cholangiocarcinoma. Sequenced material: peripheral blood, taken from a patient treated with photon-based radiotherapy. The CDR3 nucleotides read TGTGCCAGCAGCTTAGGGGTTCGGGGACAGGGATCAGATGGCTACACCTTC. Translating it yields CASSLGVRGQGSDGYTF.